A selection of T cell receptor beta chains follows, all from one sample in a study of shared clonotypes between healthy human individuals. Assay: immunoSEQ multiplex PCR; the TCRdb copy retains only in-frame clones and omits some. The sample shows around 1.5 million clones, 95% to 99% of them seen only once. Sequencing was performed on naive CD4+ T cells sorted from blood. These receptors were collected from a man aged 25 to 45 in good health. Both conserved end residues are part of each CDR3.

v_call,j_call,cdr3_aa
TRBV15,TRBJ2-7,CATSRVLAVSSYEQYF
TRBV4-3,TRBJ2-5,CASSRQEGGTEETQYF
TRBV5-4,TRBJ2-7,CASSRDRAYEQYF
TRBV4-2,TRBJ1-1,CASSQDLAGNTEAFF
TRBV14,TRBJ2-7,CASSRLWTGARTYEQYF
TRBV28,TRBJ2-7,CASRPDFYEQYF
TRBV5-1,TRBJ2-7,CASSSGQGGEQYF
TRBV5-8,TRBJ1-2,CASSRGGNYGYTF
TRBV29-1,TRBJ2-3,CSVGSRKGLAEISSTDTQYF
TRBV11-3,TRBJ2-1,CASSPSGYHGNEQFF
TRBV15,TRBJ1-4,CATSRAGLGEKLFF
TRBV5-1,TRBJ2-5,CASSHGQGQETQYF
TRBV2,TRBJ2-7,CASSGNTEQYF
TRBV7-8,TRBJ2-7,CASSSNSGRGYEQYF
TRBV2,TRBJ2-3,CASRDPRQHSTQYF
TRBV18,TRBJ2-3,CASSPPEFGRYTQYF
TRBV6-5,TRBJ2-7,CASSRGTAFYEQYF
TRBV29-1,TRBJ2-5,CSVLPDRAGTQYF
TRBV7-8,TRBJ2-5,CASRHGLAGAPGQETQYF
TRBV5-5,TRBJ1-6,CASSLVGTDRSPLHF
TRBV29-1,TRBJ1-1,CSVESGLGTTTEAFF
TRBV30,TRBJ2-5,CAWRGIGTQYF
TRBV19,TRBJ2-7,CASSRSGRSYEQYF
TRBV10-3,TRBJ1-1,CAISESNSEVAFF
TRBV27,TRBJ1-5,CASSSYRGLSNQPQHF
TRBV28,TRBJ2-7,CASGQGTYEQYF
TRBV27,TRBJ2-3,CATGGRGPEDTQYF
TRBV30,TRBJ2-6,CAWTAGANGANVLTF
TRBV18,TRBJ2-1,CASSAPGSSYNEQFF
TRBV10-2,TRBJ1-5,CASRGVDKGLSNQPQHF
TRBV5-1,TRBJ2-3,CASSLAPSGLTDTQYF
TRBV4-1,TRBJ2-3,CASSGSDTQYF
TRBV5-8,TRBJ2-1,CASSLKTFYNEQFF
TRBV29-1,TRBJ2-3,CSVRQGASTDTQYF
TRBV7-8,TRBJ1-5,CASSRDGQGVHQPQHF
TRBV9,TRBJ2-1,CASSVEGGGASYNEQFF
TRBV5-4,TRBJ2-7,CASSSQGVSYEQYF
TRBV27,TRBJ1-2,CASSLSGSYGYTF
TRBV18,TRBJ1-1,CASSPSRANTEAFF
TRBV5-4,TRBJ2-7,CASSKGPVADTYEQYF
TRBV4-1,TRBJ2-7,CASSLEGTGRYEQYF
TRBV5-1,TRBJ2-7,CASSLSTEAPYEQYF
TRBV2,TRBJ2-5,CASSVWTSEQETQYF
TRBV29-1,TRBJ2-1,CSVVGTETGNEQFF
TRBV19,TRBJ1-1,CASIDGAGVNTEAFF
TRBV10-3,TRBJ1-3,CAISGDPNSGNTIYF
TRBV7-6,TRBJ2-5,CASSKGLAGEETQYF
TRBV28,TRBJ2-7,CASSLWPSGRDYEQYF
TRBV7-9,TRBJ2-5,CASRPPGPQKETQYF
TRBV7-9,TRBJ2-2,CAAWGQNTGELFF
TRBV12-1,TRBJ1-5,CASSFPTPGNQPQHF
TRBV5-1,TRBJ1-2,CASSLGGTNQGGYTF